This TCR beta chain was captured by sequencing in a study of T-cell reconstitution after alpha-beta-depleted transplantation in children. Whole-study findings and limits: A year had passed since transplant, and T-cell counts and diversity by then came mostly from newly produced T cells. Some patients owed their high day-60 TCRbeta diversity to surviving recipient T cells and thymic progenitors.

J lost 1 base, V lost 5 bases, and 11 bases had no gene match. From germline, CDR1 is SNHLY and CDR2 FYNNEI. The CDR3 sequence is 18 residues long. The TCRbeta library incorporated unique molecular identifiers. TCRdb analysed the PCR reads with MiXCR anew, one entry per CDR3 protein. The table shows around 440,000 distinct CDR3 sequences, with 15% to 20% occurring only once. The sample holds many counts of this clonotype. Antigen unknown. Material: PBMCs, mostly from graft donor cells, obtained 360 days after TCRalphabeta/CD19-depleted stem cell transplant. The rearrangement joins TRBV2 to TRBJ2-7, with 13 positions matching TRBD2. The sequence came from a boy under two years old who had a stem cell transplant for Wiskott-Aldrich syndrome, so the T cells may come from the graft donor. The CDR3: CASSFGLAGVASSYEQYF. In DNA form, the CDR3 reads TGTGCCAGCAGTTTTGGACTAGCGGGAGTCGCCTCTTCCTACGAGCAGTACTTC. The variable domain in full, completed from reference TRBV2 and TRBJ2-7, reads EPEVTQTPSHQVTQMGQEVILRCVPISNHLYFYWYRQILGQKVEFLVSFYNNEISEKSEIFDDQFSVERPDGSNFTLKIRSTKLEDSAMYFCASSFGLAGVASSYEQYFGPGTRLTVT.